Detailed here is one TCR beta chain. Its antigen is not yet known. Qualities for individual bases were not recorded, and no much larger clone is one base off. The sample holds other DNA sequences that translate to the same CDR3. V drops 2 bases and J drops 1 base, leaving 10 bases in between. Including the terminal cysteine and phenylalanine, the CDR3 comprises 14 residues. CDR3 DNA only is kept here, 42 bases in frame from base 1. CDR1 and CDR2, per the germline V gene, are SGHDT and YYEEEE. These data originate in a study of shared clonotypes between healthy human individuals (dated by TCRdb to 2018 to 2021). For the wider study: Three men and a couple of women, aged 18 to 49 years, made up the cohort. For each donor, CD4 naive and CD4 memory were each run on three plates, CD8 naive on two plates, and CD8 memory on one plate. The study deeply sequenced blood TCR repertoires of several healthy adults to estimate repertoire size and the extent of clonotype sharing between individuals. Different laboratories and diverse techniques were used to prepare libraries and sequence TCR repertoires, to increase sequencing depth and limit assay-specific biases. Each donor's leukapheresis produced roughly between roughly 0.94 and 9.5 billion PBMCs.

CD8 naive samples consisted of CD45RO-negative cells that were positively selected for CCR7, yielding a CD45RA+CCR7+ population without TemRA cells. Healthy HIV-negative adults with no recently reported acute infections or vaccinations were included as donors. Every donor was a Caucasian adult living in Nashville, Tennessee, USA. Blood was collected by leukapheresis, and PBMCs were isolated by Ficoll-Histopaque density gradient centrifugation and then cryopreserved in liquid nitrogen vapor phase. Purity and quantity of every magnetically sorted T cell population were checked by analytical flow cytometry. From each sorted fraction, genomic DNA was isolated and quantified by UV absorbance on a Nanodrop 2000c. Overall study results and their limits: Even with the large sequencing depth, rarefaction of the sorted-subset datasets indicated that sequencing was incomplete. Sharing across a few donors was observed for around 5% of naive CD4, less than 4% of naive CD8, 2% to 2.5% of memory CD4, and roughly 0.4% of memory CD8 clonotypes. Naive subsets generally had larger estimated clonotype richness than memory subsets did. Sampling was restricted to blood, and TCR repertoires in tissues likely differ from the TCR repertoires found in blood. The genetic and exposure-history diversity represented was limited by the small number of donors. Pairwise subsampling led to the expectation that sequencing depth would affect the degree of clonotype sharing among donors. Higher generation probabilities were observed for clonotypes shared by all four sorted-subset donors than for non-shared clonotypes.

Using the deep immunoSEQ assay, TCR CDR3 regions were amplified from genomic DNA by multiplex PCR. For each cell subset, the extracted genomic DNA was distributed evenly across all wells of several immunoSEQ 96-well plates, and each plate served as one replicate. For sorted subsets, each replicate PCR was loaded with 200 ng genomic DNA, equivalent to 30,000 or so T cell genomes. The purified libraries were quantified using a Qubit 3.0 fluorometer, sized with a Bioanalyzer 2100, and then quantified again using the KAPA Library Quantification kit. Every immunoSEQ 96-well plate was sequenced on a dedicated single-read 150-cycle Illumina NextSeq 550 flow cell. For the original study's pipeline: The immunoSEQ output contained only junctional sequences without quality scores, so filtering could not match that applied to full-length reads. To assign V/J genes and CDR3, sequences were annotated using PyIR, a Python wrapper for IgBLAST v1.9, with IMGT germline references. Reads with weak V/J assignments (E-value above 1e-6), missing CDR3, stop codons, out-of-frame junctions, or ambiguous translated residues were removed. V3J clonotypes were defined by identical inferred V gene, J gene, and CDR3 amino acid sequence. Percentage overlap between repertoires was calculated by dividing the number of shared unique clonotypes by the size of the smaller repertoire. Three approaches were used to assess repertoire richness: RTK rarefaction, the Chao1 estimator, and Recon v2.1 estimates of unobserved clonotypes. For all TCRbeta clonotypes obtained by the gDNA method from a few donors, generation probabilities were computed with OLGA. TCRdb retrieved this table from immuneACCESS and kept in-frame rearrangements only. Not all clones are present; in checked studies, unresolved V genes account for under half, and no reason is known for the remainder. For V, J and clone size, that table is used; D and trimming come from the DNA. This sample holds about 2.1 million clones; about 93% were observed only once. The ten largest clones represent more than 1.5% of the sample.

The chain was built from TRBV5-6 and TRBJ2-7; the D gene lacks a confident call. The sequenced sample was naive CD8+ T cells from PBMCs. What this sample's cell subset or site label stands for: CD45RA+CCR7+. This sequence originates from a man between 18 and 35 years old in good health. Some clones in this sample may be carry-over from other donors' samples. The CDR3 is CASSLGGGSYEQYF. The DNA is TGTGCCAGCAGCTTAGGCGGTGGGTCCTACGAGCAGTACTTC.